This T cell receptor (beta chain) was sequenced in a study of blood T cell repertoires in COVID-19. Study in general: The analysed material was cDNA or gDNA that came from T cells, B-cell-depleted T cells, or PBMCs.

In the authors' methods: Using reference gene primer amplification, nucleated cell counts were estimated. This table comes from immunoSEQ multiplex PCR, and its TCRdb copy is limited to in-frame clones, with some not included. The DNA gave D and trimming, while V, J and clone size come from that table. Among roughly 92,000 clones, 65% to 85% were seen once, and the ten largest hold roughly 30%. A note on this clone: Germline and junction disagree at one end, which may indicate a read error.

There are 13 residues in the CDR3. From germline, CDR1 is MNHEY and CDR2 SMNVEV (reference sequence). Source material: peripheral blood. This clonotype was obtained from a woman of 80 years or more with active or convalescent COVID-19. This chain connects TRBV27 to TRBJ2-6; weak D call: TRBD1 (5 bases). CDR3 sequence (DNA): TGTGCCAGCAGTTTATCTGGGGCCAATGTCCTGACTTTC. Amino acid sequence: CASSLSGANVLTF.